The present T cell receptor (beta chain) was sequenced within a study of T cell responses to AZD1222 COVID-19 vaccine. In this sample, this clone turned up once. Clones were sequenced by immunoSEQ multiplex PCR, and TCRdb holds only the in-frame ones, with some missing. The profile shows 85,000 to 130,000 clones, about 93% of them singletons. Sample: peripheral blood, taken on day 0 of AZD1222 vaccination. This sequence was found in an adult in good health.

CDR3 sequence reads: CASSFSKDSAEAFF. The CDR3 region has the DNA TGTGCCAGCAGCTTCTCTAAAGACAGTGCTGAAGCTTTCTTT. The chain links TRBV7-2 to TRBJ1-1; D perhaps matches TRBD1 (5 bases). V was trimmed by 3 bases and J by 6 bases, leaving 14 bases between them. The length of the CDR3 is 14 residues. The germline CDR1 and CDR2 sequences are SGHTA and FQGNSA.